The 11 T cell receptor beta chains given below trace back to one sample, sequenced in a study of T cell responses to AZD1222 COVID-19 vaccine. Assay used: immunoSEQ multiplex PCR; TCRdb lists only in-frame clones, some missing. The sample has tens of thousands of clones, 83% seen once; the top ten hold 20% to 25%. This material consisted of peripheral blood, taken 28 days after the second AZD1222 dose. The receptors come from an adult who received the AZD1222 COVID-19 vaccine.

The genes are TRBV7-3 and TRBJ2-3; 8 bases agree with TRBD2. Trimming removed 3 bases from V and 2 bases from J; junction bases left unmatched: 4. The CDR3 length is 15 residues. Per germline, CDR1 SGHTA and CDR2 FQGTGA. The CDR3 region is CASSFERGFTDTQYF. CDR3 DNA: TGTGCCAGCAGCTTCGAGCGGGGGTTCACAGATACGCAGTATTTT.

This clone was seen a few times. V gene TRBV4-1 combines with J gene TRBJ1-4; D is unresolved. V gave up 5 bases and J gave up 5 bases, with 12 bases separating them. The CDR3 spans 14 residues. Germline V CDR1 and CDR2: MGHRA, YSYEKL. CDR3 DNA sequence: TGCGCCAGCAGCAATCAGGTGGGGAATGAAAAACTGTTTTTT. Translation: CASSNQVGNEKLFF.

The rearrangement links TRBV2 to TRBJ1-3; weak D call: TRBD1 (6 bases). Trimming removed 8 bases from V and 4 bases from J, with 18 bases in between. Germline V gene lookup returns CDR1 SNHLY and CDR2 FYNNEI. The CDR3 runs to 15 residues. CDR3 in DNA: TGTGCCAGCGACTCCCTCCAGGGGAGCGGAAACACCATATATTTT. Encoded protein: CASDSLQGSGNTIYF.

The V gene is TRBV30, the J gene TRBJ1-1; D unresolved. The CDR3 has 13 residues. V dropped 3 bases and J dropped 1 base, with 9 bases sitting between them. The germline gives CDR1 GTSNPN, CDR2 SVGIG (reference sequence). This CDR3 is CAWSTDGNTEAFF. The CDR3 DNA sequence: TGTGCCTGGAGCACGGACGGGAACACTGAAGCTTTCTTT.

This chain joins TRBV19 and TRBJ2-7; a possible D gene is TRBD2 (5 bases). Per germline, CDR1 LNHDA and CDR2 SQIVND (reference sequence). The length of the CDR3 is 15 residues. V was cut by 1 base and J by 2 bases, with 12 bases left in between. As DNA, the CDR3 is TGTGCCAGTAGTATAGTTTCGGGAAATACCTACGAGCAGTACTTC. Its translation is CASSIVSGNTYEQYF. Looking up the rest from reference TRBV19 and TRBJ2-7 gives the full variable domain: DGGITQSPKYLFRKEGQNVTLSCEQNLNHDAMYWYRQDPGQGLRLIYYSQIVNDFQKGDIAEGYSVSREKKESFPLTVTSAQKNPTAFYLCASSIVSGNTYEQYFGPGTRLTVT.

This chain uses TRBV2 with TRBJ2-7, with TRBD1 identical over 10 bases. The CDR3 sequence is 14 residues long. Germline V gives CDR1 SNHLY, CDR2 FYNNEI. Trimming at V came to 4 bases and at J to 2 bases, leaving 2 bases not matched to a gene. CDR3 bases: TGTGCCAGCAGTGTGGGACAGGGGACCTACGAGCAGTACTTC. It yields the protein CASSVGQGTYEQYF. The full variable domain, completed using reference TRBV2 and TRBJ2-7, is EPEVTQTPSHQVTQMGQEVILRCVPISNHLYFYWYRQILGQKVEFLVSFYNNEISEKSEIFDDQFSVERPDGSNFTLKIRSTKLEDSAMYFCASSVGQGTYEQYFGPGTRLTVT.

As DNA, the CDR3 is TGTGCCAGCAGCTTAGGCACCGGGGAGCTGTTTTTT. Protein sequence: CASSLGTGELFF. This chain connects TRBV7-3 to TRBJ2-2; D not resolved. V was clipped by 2 bases and J by 4 bases, with 2 bases between them. CDR1 SGHTA and CDR2 FQGTGA come from the germline V gene. This CDR3 is built from 12 residues.

This chain connects TRBV14 to TRBJ1-2; 9 nucleotides agree with TRBD1. This CDR3 comprises 16 residues. V was clipped by 4 bases and J by 1 base; unmatched bases: 7. From germline, CDR1 is SGHDN and CDR2 FVKESK. CDR3 in amino acids: CASSPSGTGNNYGYTF. In DNA form, the CDR3 reads TGTGCCAGCAGCCCTTCTGGGACAGGGAATAACTATGGCTACACCTTC.

The V and J genes are TRBV6-6 and TRBJ2-1, with D perhaps TRBD2 (6 bases). The CDR3 is 12 amino acids. Germline V gives CDR1 MNHNY, CDR2 SVGAGI (reference sequence). Trimming took 6 bases from V and 10 from J, leaving 13 bases between them. This CDR3 reads CASRGDFAEQFF. The CDR3 DNA reads TGTGCCAGCAGAGGGGACTTCGCCGAGCAGTTCTTC.

This clone is a singleton in its sample. This sequence joins TRBV24-1 and TRBJ2-1; D gene ambiguous. This CDR3 contains 16 residues. The V gene lost 4 bases and the J gene lost 4 bases, with 16 bases spanning the gap. The V gene's germline CDR1 is KGHDR and CDR2 SFDVKD. The chain's CDR3 is CATSENNPRGYNEQFF. CDR3 coding DNA: TGTGCCACCAGTGAAAATAATCCCAGAGGATACAATGAGCAGTTCTTC.

This clone was counted only a few times. The V gene is TRBV7-9, the J gene TRBJ1-1; maybe TRBD1 (5 bases). The germline V and J ends were trimmed by 0 bases and 3 bases, with 8 bases remaining between them. Germline V gives CDR1 SEHNR, CDR2 FQNEAQ (reference sequence). The CDR3 loop spans 14 amino acids. CDR3 in DNA: TGTGCCAGCAGCTTAGCCAGGGAGGACACTGAAGCTTTCTTT. Translation: CASSLAREDTEAFF.